One sample yielded the 9 T cell receptor beta chains listed below, sequenced in a study of cytomegalovirus exposure and HLA in healthy donors. The PCR made use of 60 Vbeta and 13 Jbeta primers. Profiled with immunoSEQ multiplex PCR; TCRdb holds only in-frame clones, not every one. The sample shows more than 110,000 clones, approximately 84% of them seen only once. What was sequenced was PBMCs. The receptors here all came from a man aged 25-40 years in good health and CMV-seropositive.

This rearrangement joins TRBV15 to TRBJ1-3; D unresolved. The CDR3 totals 15 residues. V dropped 6 bases and J dropped 0 bases, with 12 bases sitting between them. CDR1 is LNHNV, CDR2 YYDKDF, per germline (reference sequence). CDR3 nucleotide sequence: TGTGCCACCAGTTTAGAGAGTTCCTCTGGAAACACCATATATTTT. This encodes CATSLESSSGNTIYF.

The gene calls are TRBV6-5 and TRBJ1-6; D may be TRBD1 (5 bases). Per germline, CDR1 MNHEY and CDR2 SVGAGI. With 6 bases removed from V and 3 bases from J, the gap between germline ends came to 12 bases. This CDR3 is built from 15 residues. CDR3 sequence reads: CASSSLTVYNSPLHF. CDR3 sequence (DNA): TGTGCCAGCAGCTCCCTGACAGTCTATAATTCACCCCTCCACTTT.

The gene calls are TRBV11-2 and TRBJ1-3; 7 bases agree with TRBD1. V shed 5 bases and J 12 bases; nucleotides not matched to a gene: 4. In germline, CDR1 is SGHAT, CDR2 FQNNGV. The CDR3 contains 11 residues. This CDR3 reads CASSATGDIYF. The CDR3 coding sequence is TGTGCCAGCAGCGCTACAGGGGACATATATTTT.

V usage is TRBV7-3 and J usage is TRBJ2-5; 7 bases match TRBD1. Germline loops: CDR1 SGHTA, CDR2 FQGTGA. Trimming took 5 bases from V and 3 from J; bases not matched to a gene: 9. This CDR3 comprises 15 residues. CDR3 in amino acids: CASSDPLTGKETQYF. In nucleotides, the CDR3 is TGTGCCAGCAGCGACCCTTTGACAGGGAAAGAGACCCAGTACTTC.

There are a few counts of this clone. V and J are TRBV19 and TRBJ2-1; 7 nucleotides align to TRBD2. Germline trimming cut 7 bases from V and 4 bases from J; bases unmatched to any gene: 7. The CDR3 is 14 residues long. Germline V gene data show CDR1 as LNHDA and CDR2 as SQIVND (reference sequence). The CDR3 loop is CASKGGGPYNEQFF. For the CDR3, the DNA is TGTGCCAGTAAGGGCGGGGGACCTTACAATGAGCAGTTCTTC.

The chain combines TRBV19 with TRBJ1-3; 11 bases are shared with TRBD1. Germline CDR1 LNHDA, CDR2 SQIVND (reference sequence). Germline trimming cut 1 base from V and 7 bases from J; bases unmatched to any gene: 6. The CDR3 sequence is 16 residues long. CDR3 nucleotides: TGTGCCAGTAGTATAGGGACAGGGGGCAACTGGAACACCATATATTTT. Translation gives CASSIGTGGNWNTIYF.

This clone appeared once. The chain employs TRBV28 and TRBJ2-1; no firm D call. CDR1 MDHEN and CDR2 SYDVKM come from the germline V gene. V dropped 4 bases and J dropped 6 bases, with 10 bases sitting between them. This CDR3 spans 13 amino acids. CDR3 in amino acids: CASSSRQTNEQFF. The CDR3, as DNA: TGTGCCAGCAGTTCCAGACAAACCAATGAGCAGTTCTTC.

This clone was detected only once. The junction differs from germline at one of its ends, possibly a read error. As DNA, the CDR3 is TGTTCCAGCAGCTCTCTTTACACTGAAGCTTTCTTT. Its translation: CSSSSLYTEAFF. The V gene is TRBV7-9, the J gene TRBJ1-1; no clear D gene. The CDR3 has 12 residues. Germline V gene sequence: CDR1 SEHNR, CDR2 FQNEAQ (reference sequence).

J is TRBJ2-7 and V is TRBV4-1; D is unresolved. V shed 0 bases and J shed 6 bases, with 15 bases lying between them. Germline V gene lookup returns CDR1 MGHRA and CDR2 YSYEKL. This CDR3 comprises 15 residues. CDR3: CASSQDGLRSSEQYF. The CDR3, as DNA: TGCGCCAGCAGCCAAGATGGCCTCCGGAGTTCCGAGCAGTACTTC.